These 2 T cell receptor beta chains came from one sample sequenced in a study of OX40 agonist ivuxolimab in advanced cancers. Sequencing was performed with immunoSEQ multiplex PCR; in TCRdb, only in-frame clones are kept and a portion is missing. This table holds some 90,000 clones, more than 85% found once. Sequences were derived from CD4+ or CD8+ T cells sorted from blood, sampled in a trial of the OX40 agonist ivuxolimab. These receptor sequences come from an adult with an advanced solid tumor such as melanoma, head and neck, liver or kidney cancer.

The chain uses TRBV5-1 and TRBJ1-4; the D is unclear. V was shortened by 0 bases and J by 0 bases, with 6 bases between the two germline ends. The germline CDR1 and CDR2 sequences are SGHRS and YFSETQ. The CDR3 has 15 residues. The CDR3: CASSLESATNEKLFF. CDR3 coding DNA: TGCGCCAGCAGCTTGGAATCCGCAACTAATGAAAAACTGTTTTTT. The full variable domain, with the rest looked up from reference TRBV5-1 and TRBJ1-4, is KAGVTQTPRYLIKTRGQQVTLSCSPISGHRSVSWYQQTPGQGLQFLFEYFSETQRNKGNFPGRFSGRQFSNSRSEMNVSTLELGDSALYLCASSLESATNEKLFFGSGTQLSVL.

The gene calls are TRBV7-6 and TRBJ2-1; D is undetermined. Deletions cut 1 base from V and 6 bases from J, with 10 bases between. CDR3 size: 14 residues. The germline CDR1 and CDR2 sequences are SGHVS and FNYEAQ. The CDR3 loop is CASSLEVTANEQFF. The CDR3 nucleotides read TGTGCCAGCAGCTTAGAGGTTACAGCCAATGAGCAGTTCTTC.